There are a few counts of the clone carrying this T cell receptor (beta chain). Sequencing was performed with immunoSEQ multiplex PCR; in TCRdb, only in-frame clones are kept and a portion is missing. The sample includes 350,000 to 450,000 clones, about 88% of them seen just once. This specimen comes from a study of blood T cell repertoires in COVID-19. Germline V gene data show CDR1 as MDHEN and CDR2 as SYDVKM. V was cut by 6 bases and J by 7 bases, with 16 bases left in between. The CDR3 covers 14 residues. Clinical history reported by participants formed the basis on which cohorts were assigned. A COVID-19 case had been met by exposed participants during the 2 weeks before study entry.

The specimen sequenced was PBMCs or T cells enriched from blood (not recorded which). The chain links TRBV28 to TRBJ1-5; D is perhaps TRBD1 (5 bases). The sequence was collected from a woman between 18 and 30 years old who had been exposed to COVID-19. The CDR3 DNA is TGTGCCAGCAGACCAACAGGTTCAGGCCAGCCCCAGCATTTT. This translates into CASRPTGSGQPQHF.